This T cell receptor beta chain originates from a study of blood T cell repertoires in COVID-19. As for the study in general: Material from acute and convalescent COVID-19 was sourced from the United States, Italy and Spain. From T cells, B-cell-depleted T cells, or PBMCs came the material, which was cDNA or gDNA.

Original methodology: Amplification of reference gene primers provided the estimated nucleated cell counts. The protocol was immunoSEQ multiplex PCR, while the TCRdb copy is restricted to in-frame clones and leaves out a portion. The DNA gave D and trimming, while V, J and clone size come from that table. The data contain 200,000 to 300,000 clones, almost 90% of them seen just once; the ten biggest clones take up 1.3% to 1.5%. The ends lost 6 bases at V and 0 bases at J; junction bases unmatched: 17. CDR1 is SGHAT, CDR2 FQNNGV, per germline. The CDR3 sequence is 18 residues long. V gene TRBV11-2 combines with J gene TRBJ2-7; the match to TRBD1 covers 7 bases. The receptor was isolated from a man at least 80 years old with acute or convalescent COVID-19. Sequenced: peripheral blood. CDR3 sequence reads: CASSIYTEATGSSYEQYF. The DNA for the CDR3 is TGTGCCAGCAGTATATATACCGAAGCGACAGGGAGCTCCTACGAGCAGTACTTC. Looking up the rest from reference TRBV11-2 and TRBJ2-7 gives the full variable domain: EAGVAQSPRYKIIEKRQSVAFWCNPISGHATLYWYQQILGQGPKLLIQFQNNGVVDDSQLPKDRFSAERLKGVDSTLKIQPAKLEDSAVYLCASSIYTEATGSSYEQYFGPGTRLTVT.